The 9 T cell receptor beta chains given below trace back to one sample, sequenced in a study of CD8 T cells in ankylosing spondylitis (dated by TCRdb to the late 2010s). Library prep was done by 5' RACE. Sequencer: Illumina HiSeq 2500. TCRdb reran the public reads through fastp at Q25 and MiXCR, keeping productive beta chains. Merged by CDR3 protein, the rows form single entries marked with the most common genes and DNA. A total of about 240,000 distinct CDR3 sequences appear in this sample, about 9.1% of them only once. 6.8% of the sample is in the top ten clones. Input material: blood, either unsorted or a sorted T cell fraction (not recorded which). The receptor set was obtained from a male donor with ankylosing spondylitis or in good health (not recorded which).

DNA of the CDR3: TGTGCCAGTAGTATTGCCGGGACGGAGAACACTGAAGCTTTCTTT. It is translated as CASSIAGTENTEAFF. The chain links TRBV19 to TRBJ1-1; a possible D gene is TRBD1 (5 bases). V lost 3 bases and J lost 1, with 12 bases in between. Per the germline V gene, CDR1 is LNHDA and CDR2 is SQIVND (reference sequence). The CDR3 totals 15 residues.

The rearrangement joins TRBV7-2 to TRBJ2-1; 9 bases line up with TRBD2. After removal of 4 bases from V and 8 bases from J, the junction contained 9 bases not matched to a gene. Per the germline V gene, CDR1 is SGHTA and CDR2 is FQGNSA. This CDR3 has 15 amino acids. CDR3 region: CASSSIAGVGDEQFF. In DNA, the CDR3 is TGTGCCAGCAGCTCTATAGCGGGAGTGGGAGATGAGCAGTTCTTC.

This clonotype was seen only a few times. The J gene is TRBJ1-2, the V gene TRBV6-1; no clear D. Germline CDR1 and CDR2: MNHNS and SASEGT. Trimming cost V 3 bases and J 2 bases, with 7 bases left between them. The CDR3 is 13 residues long. This CDR3 is CASSDNGNYGYTF. The CDR3 coding sequence is TGTGCCAGCAGTGATAACGGGAACTATGGCTACACCTTC.

This sequence joins TRBV10-2 and TRBJ1-2, with 12 positions matching TRBD1. The CDR3 contains 14 residues. Germline assignment: CDR1 WSHSY and CDR2 SAAADI. With 4 bases clipped from V and 8 bases from J, the junction kept 5 bases outside the gene matches. CDR3 residues: CASSGDRGLGGYTF. DNA of the CDR3: TGCGCCAGCAGTGGGGACAGGGGGCTTGGAGGCTACACCTTC.

The genes are TRBV5-5 and TRBJ2-7; D may be TRBD1 (6 bases). Germline V CDR1 and CDR2: SGHKS, YYEKEE (reference sequence). CDR3 length equals 16 residues. Trimming left V 4 bases short and J 5 bases short, with 22 bases between. The CDR3 sequence is CASSLVRLQGSHEQYF. CDR3 nucleotides: TGTGCCAGCAGCCTTGTCCGGCTACAGGGATCCCACGAGCAGTACTTC.

This clonotype came up many times. DNA for the CDR3: TGTGCCAGCAGCTCGGGGACAGGGAATAATGAGCAGTTCTTC. Encoded protein: CASSSGTGNNEQFF. The chain recombines TRBV7-2 with TRBJ2-1; TRBD1 aligns across 9 bases. The J segment lost 7 bases and the V segment lost 4 bases, leaving 5 bases of the junction unmatched. CDR3 size: 14 residues. Germline V gives CDR1 SGHTA, CDR2 FQGNSA.

This clonotype came up many times. The V and J genes are TRBV20-1 and TRBJ1-3; D remains unclear. Trimming removed 3 bases at V and 4 bases at J, with 10 bases between. CDR3 length: 13 residues. From germline, CDR1 is DFQATT and CDR2 SNEGSKA (reference sequence). CDR3 loop: CSASLQRGNTIYF. The CDR3 bases are TGCAGTGCTAGTTTGCAGAGGGGAAACACCATATATTTT.

This clonotype showed up many times. V gene TRBV21-1 combines with J gene TRBJ2-3; TRBD2 was called by the table and not checked on the DNA. TRBV21-1 is a recognized pseudogene. This CDR3 has 18 amino acids. This CDR3 is CARQFARGGGKNSDTQYF. CDR3 in DNA: TGTGCCAGACAGTTTGCGCGGGGGGGCGGGAAGAACTCAGATACGCAGTATTTT.

This clonotype was seen at least ten times. CDR3 in amino acids: CATSETTSDSYNEQFF. CDR3 nucleotide sequence: TGTGCCACCAGTGAGACAACTAGCGACTCCTACAATGAGCAGTTCTTC. The genes are TRBV24-1 and TRBJ2-1; 7 bases fit TRBD2. Germline V gene sequence: CDR1 KGHDR, CDR2 SFDVKD. The CDR3 is 16 residues long. The junction had 5 bases not matched to a gene; V was cut back by 4 bases and J by 0 bases.